Below are 7 T cell receptor beta chains sequenced from a single sample in a study of OX40 agonist ivuxolimab in advanced cancers. Assay: immunoSEQ multiplex PCR; the TCRdb copy retains only in-frame clones and omits some. The sample carries around 84,000 clones, 89% recorded once. Specimen: CD4+ or CD8+ T cells sorted from blood, collected in a trial of the OX40 agonist ivuxolimab. Every receptor here comes from an adult with an advanced solid tumor such as melanoma, head and neck, liver or kidney cancer.

This clone showed up just once. This chain joins TRBV14 and TRBJ2-6; tentatively, D is TRBD1 (6 bases). The CDR3 is made up of 15 amino acids. With 4 bases removed from V and 2 bases from J, the gap between germline ends came to 9 bases. Germline V gene data show CDR1 as SGHDN and CDR2 as FVKESK. CDR3 region: CASSREGAGANVLTF. The CDR3, as DNA: TGTGCCAGCAGCCGAGAGGGGGCTGGGGCCAACGTCCTGACTTTC.

Regarding this clone: Compared with germline, one end of the junction differs, possibly owing to a read error. The V call is TRBV7-2, the J call TRBJ1-5; D unresolved. CDR3 length: 12 residues. From germline, CDR1 is SGHTA and CDR2 FQGNSA. Here the CDR3 reads CATSISNQPQHF. CDR3 DNA sequence: TGTGCCACCAGCATTAGCAATCAGCCCCAGCATTTT.

This chain connects TRBV19 to TRBJ1-4, with D maybe TRBD1 (5 bases). Germline V lookup: CDR1 LNHDA, CDR2 SQIVND (reference sequence). The ends were cut back, 8 bases at V and 6 bases at J, with 13 bases in the middle. This CDR3 region has 13 residues. The CDR3 region is CASRGEGHEKLFF. Written as DNA, the CDR3 is TGTGCCAGTCGGGGCGAGGGGCATGAAAAACTGTTTTTT.

The chain employs TRBV4-2 and TRBJ2-1, with 9 nucleotides matching TRBD2. Per germline, CDR1 LGHNA and CDR2 YNFKEQ. CDR3 length: 17 residues. The junction had 8 bases not matched to a gene; V was cut back by 0 bases and J by 5 bases. CDR3 residues: CASSQDALAGVNNEQFF. In nucleotides, the CDR3 is TGTGCCAGCAGCCAAGATGCATTAGCGGGAGTGAACAATGAGCAGTTCTTC.

The rearrangement links TRBV19 to TRBJ2-7, with D possibly matching TRBD2 (6 bases). The V gene lost 8 bases and the J gene lost 7 bases, with 15 bases spanning the gap. The CDR3 contains 12 residues. The germline V gene encodes CDR1 LNHDA and CDR2 SQIVND (reference sequence). The CDR3 protein is CASAGPRWEQYF. DNA for the CDR3: TGTGCCAGTGCGGGGCCCCGTTGGGAGCAGTACTTC.

J is TRBJ2-7 and V is TRBV2; 8 positions agree with TRBD1. After removal of 6 bases from V and 4 bases from J, the junction contained 14 bases not matched to a gene. From germline, CDR1 is SNHLY and CDR2 FYNNEI. The CDR3 sequence is 16 residues long. The CDR3 DNA reads as TGTGCCAGCAGCCGCAAAAGGACAGGGACAACTTACGAGCAGTACTTC. Protein sequence: CASSRKRTGTTYEQYF.

J is TRBJ1-1 and V is TRBV27; D gene ambiguous. Germline assignment: CDR1 MNHEY and CDR2 SMNVEV (reference sequence). This CDR3 region has 15 residues. V was clipped by 0 bases and J by 4 bases, with 12 bases between them. The CDR3 protein is CASSLSGTRGTEAFF. The CDR3 region has the DNA TGTGCCAGCAGTTTATCGGGCACCCGGGGCACTGAAGCTTTCTTT.